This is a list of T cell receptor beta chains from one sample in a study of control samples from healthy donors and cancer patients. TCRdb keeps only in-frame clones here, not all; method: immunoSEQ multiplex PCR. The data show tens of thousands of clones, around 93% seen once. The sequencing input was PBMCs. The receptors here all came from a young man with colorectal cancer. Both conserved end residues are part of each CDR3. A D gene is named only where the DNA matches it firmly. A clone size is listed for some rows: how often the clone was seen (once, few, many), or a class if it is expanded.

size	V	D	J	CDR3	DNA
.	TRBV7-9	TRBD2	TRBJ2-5	CASSLAVGGETQYF	TGTGCCAGCAGCTTAGCAGTGGGGGGGGAAACCCAGTACTTC
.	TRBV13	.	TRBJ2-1	CASSLRGSSYNEQFF	TGTGCCAGCAGCCTAAGGGGGAGCTCCTACAATGAGCAGTTCTTC
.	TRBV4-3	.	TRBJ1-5	CASSQDGRSNQPQHF	TGCGCCAGCAGCCAAGATGGGCGCAGCAATCAGCCCCAGCATTTT
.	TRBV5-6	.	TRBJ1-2	CASSLRGILLYGYTF	TGTGCCAGCAGCTTGAGGGGGATTTTGCTCTATGGCTACACCTTC
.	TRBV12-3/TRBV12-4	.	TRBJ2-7	CASSSPSSEQYF	TGTGCCAGCAGTTCACCCTCCTCCGAGCAGTACTTC
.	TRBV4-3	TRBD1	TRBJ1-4	CASSQVSAGGSGKLFF	TGCGCCAGCAGCCAAGTTTCTGCAGGGGGCTCGGGAAAACTGTTTTTT
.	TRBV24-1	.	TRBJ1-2	CATSERGGDGYTF	TGTGCCACCAGTGAGCGGGGCGGTGATGGCTACACCTTC
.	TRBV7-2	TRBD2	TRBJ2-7	CASSTIAGGPYEQYF	TGTGCCAGCAGCACCATAGCGGGGGGGCCCTACGAGCAGTACTTC
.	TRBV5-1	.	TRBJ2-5	CASSPNPGTYMETQYF	TGCGCCAGCAGCCCTAACCCCGGGACCTATATGGAGACCCAGTACTTC
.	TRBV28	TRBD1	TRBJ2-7	CASSPTGTGYEQYF	TGTGCCAGCAGTCCGACCGGGACAGGCTACGAGCAGTACTTC
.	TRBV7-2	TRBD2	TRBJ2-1	CASSLWGGDYNEQFF	TGTGCCAGCAGCTTATGGGGGGGGGACTACAATGAGCAGTTCTTC
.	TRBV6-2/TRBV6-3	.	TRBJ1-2	CASSYGANYGYTF	TGTGCCAGCAGTTATGGGGCTAACTATGGCTACACCTTC
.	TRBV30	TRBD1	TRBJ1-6	CAWKGQGHSPLHF	TGTGCCTGGAAAGGACAGGGACATTCACCCCTCCACTTT
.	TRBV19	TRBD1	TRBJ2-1	CASSIGTGKDNEQFF	TGTGCCAGTAGTATTGGGACAGGGAAAGACAATGAGCAGTTCTTC
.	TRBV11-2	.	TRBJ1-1	CASSLRQNTEAFF	TGTGCCAGCAGCTTACGACAGAACACTGAAGCTTTCTTT
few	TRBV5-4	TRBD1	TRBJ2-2	CASSLDRGANTGELFF	TGTGCCAGCAGCTTGGACAGGGGGGCGAACACCGGGGAGCTGTTTTTT
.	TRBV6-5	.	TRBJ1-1	CASSYSNLQGAFF	TGTGCCAGCAGTTATTCAAACCTTCAGGGAGCTTTCTTT
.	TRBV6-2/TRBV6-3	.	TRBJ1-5	CASSVVGLGSQPQHF	TGTGCCAGCAGTGTGGTGGGGCTGGGGAGTCAGCCCCAGCATTTT
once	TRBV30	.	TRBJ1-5	CAWSVGVSNQPQHF	TGTGCCTGGAGTGTAGGGGTAAGCAATCAGCCCCAGCATTTT
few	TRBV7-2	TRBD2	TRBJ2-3	CASSAGASGGTDTQYF	TGTGCCAGCAGCGCCGGGGCAAGCGGGGGCACAGATACGCAGTATTTT
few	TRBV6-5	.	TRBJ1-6	CASSFRPVDSPLHF	TGTGCCAGCAGCTTCAGACCGGTGGATTCACCCCTCCACTTT
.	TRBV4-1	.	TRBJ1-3	CASSRGEQGSGNTIYF	TGCGCCAGCAGCCGAGGAGAGCAGGGATCTGGAAACACCATATATTTT
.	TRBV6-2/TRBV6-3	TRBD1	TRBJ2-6	CASSSTGAGANVLTF	TGTGCCAGCAGCTCTACAGGGGCTGGGGCCAACGTCCTGACTTTC
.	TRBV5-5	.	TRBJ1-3	CASSFDRVTGNTIYF	TGTGCCAGCAGCTTTGATCGGGTCACTGGAAACACCATATATTTT
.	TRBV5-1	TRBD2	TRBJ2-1	CASRAGGPYNEQFF	TGCGCCAGCAGAGCGGGGGGGCCCTACAATGAGCAGTTCTTC
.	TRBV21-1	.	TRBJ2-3	CASSKALAGGTDTQYF	TGTGCCAGCAGCAAAGCGCTAGCGGGGGGCACAGATACGCAGTATTTT
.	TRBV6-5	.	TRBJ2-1	CASSYSSPYYNEQFF	TGTGCCAGCAGTTACTCATCCCCATACTACAATGAGCAGTTCTTC
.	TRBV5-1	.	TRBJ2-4	CASSLTTENIQYF	TGCGCCAGCAGCTTGACCACCGAAAACATTCAGTACTTC
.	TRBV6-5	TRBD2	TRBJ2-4	CASSRGGAKNIQYF	TGTGCCAGCAGCCGGGGGGGGGCCAAAAACATTCAGTACTTC
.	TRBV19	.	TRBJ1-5	CASSIETHSNQPQHF	TGTGCCAGTAGTATAGAGACACATAGCAATCAGCCCCAGCATTTT
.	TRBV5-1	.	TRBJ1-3	CASSGSLGTTGNTIYF	TGCGCCAGCAGCGGGTCCCTGGGGACTACTGGAAACACCATATATTTT
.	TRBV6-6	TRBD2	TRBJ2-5	CASIIGLAAQETQYF	TGTGCCAGCATTATCGGACTAGCGGCGCAAGAGACCCAGTACTTC
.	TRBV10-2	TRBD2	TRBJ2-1	CAIKRDLSSYNEQFF	TGCGCCATAAAGCGGGACTTAAGCTCCTACAATGAGCAGTTCTTC
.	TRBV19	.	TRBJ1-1	CASSIRGEDGMNTEAFF	TGTGCCAGTAGTATACGTGGGGAGGACGGGATGAACACTGAAGCTTTCTTT
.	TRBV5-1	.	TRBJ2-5	CASSLAWFERDRDQETQYF	TGCGCCAGCAGCTTGGCCTGGTTCGAACGAGACAGAGACCAAGAGACCCAGTACTTC
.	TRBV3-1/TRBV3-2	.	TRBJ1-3	CASSQVVPGNTIYF	TGTGCCAGCAGCCAAGTGGTGCCTGGAAACACCATATATTTT
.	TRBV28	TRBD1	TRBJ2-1	CASSSSGTGSDEQFF	TGTGCCAGCAGTAGCTCCGGGACAGGGTCAGATGAGCAGTTCTTC
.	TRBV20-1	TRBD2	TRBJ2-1	CSASKRGGTYNEQFF	TGCAGTGCTAGTAAGCGGGGGGGTACCTACAATGAGCAGTTCTTC
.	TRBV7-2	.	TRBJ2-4	CASSLVPGVHNIQYF	TGTGCCAGCAGCTTAGTTCCGGGGGTCCATAACATTCAGTACTTC
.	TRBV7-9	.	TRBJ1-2	CASSLQGWGYTF	TGTGCCAGCAGCTTACAGGGATGGGGCTACACCTTC
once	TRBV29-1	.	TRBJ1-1	CSVFLTGVNTEAFF	TGCAGCGTCTTCTTAACAGGAGTGAACACTGAAGCTTTCTTT
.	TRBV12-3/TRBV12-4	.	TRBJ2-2	CASSWTGGELFF	TGTGCCAGCAGTTGGACCGGCGGGGAGCTGTTTTTT
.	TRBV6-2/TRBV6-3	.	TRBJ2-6	CASSDPTTQAWGANVLTF	TGTGCCAGCAGTGACCCTACGACCCAGGCCTGGGGGGCCAACGTCCTGACTTTC
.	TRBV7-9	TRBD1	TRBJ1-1	CASSLVRGPDTEAFF	TGTGCCAGCAGCTTAGTGAGGGGGCCCGACACTGAAGCTTTCTTT
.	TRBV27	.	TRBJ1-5	CASSPGLGGNQPQHF	TGTGCCAGCAGCCCGGGGCTTGGGGGCAATCAGCCCCAGCATTTT
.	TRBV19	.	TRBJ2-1	CASSIEGGHTYNEQFF	TGTGCCAGTAGTATAGAGGGGGGCCATACCTACAATGAGCAGTTCTTC
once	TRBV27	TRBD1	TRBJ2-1	CASSSDRAQSYNEQFF	TGTGCCAGCAGTTCCGACAGGGCTCAGAGCTACAATGAGCAGTTCTTC
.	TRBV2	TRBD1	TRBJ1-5	CASSVKQGIQPQHF	TGTGCCAGCAGTGTGAAACAGGGGATCCAGCCCCAGCATTTT
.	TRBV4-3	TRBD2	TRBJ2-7	CASSQGRAGTYEQYF	TGCGCCAGCAGCCAGGGGAGGGCAGGGACCTACGAGCAGTACTTC
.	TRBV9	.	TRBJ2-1	CASSVVSWGDEQFF	TGTGCCAGCAGCGTAGTGTCGTGGGGGGATGAGCAGTTCTTC
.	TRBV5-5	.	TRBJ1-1	CASRSGTVNTEAFF	TGTGCCAGCAGGTCCGGAACAGTGAACACTGAAGCTTTCTTT
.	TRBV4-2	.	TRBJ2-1	CASSPSGVINEQFF	TGTGCCAGCAGCCCTTCGGGGGTTATCAATGAGCAGTTCTTC
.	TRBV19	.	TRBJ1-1	CASRSHLGTEAFF	TGTGCCAGTAGAAGCCACTTGGGCACTGAAGCTTTCTTT
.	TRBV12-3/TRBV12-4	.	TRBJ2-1	CASTPGLNEQFF	TGTGCCAGCACCCCCGGCCTCAATGAGCAGTTCTTC
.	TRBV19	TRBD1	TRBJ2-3	CASSPGQGDTQYF	TGTGCCAGTAGTCCTGGACAGGGCGATACGCAGTATTTT
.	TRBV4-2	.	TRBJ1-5	CASSQMYRAGNQPQHF	TGTGCCAGCAGCCAGATGTACAGGGCTGGCAATCAGCCCCAGCATTTT
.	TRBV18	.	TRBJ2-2	CASSRDVSNTGELFF	TGTGCCAGCTCACGGGACGTCTCGAACACCGGGGAGCTGTTTTTT